Below are 11 T cell receptor beta chains sequenced from a single sample in a study of blood T cell repertoires in COVID-19 (TCRdb year 2020). The library was obtained by the immunoSEQ multiplex PCR assay. As stored in TCRdb, this immuneACCESS dataset retains in-frame rearrangements with V and J assigned. A fraction of the clones does not appear; measured against another copy, unresolved V genes explain less than half of the discrepancy, and the remainder lacks a known reason. For this sample there are 80,000 to 100,000 clones; about 85% appear just once. Roughly 4.4% of the sample is taken by the ten largest. Specimen: peripheral blood. These receptors all stem from a man aged 60 to 75 with acute or convalescent COVID-19.

CDR3 coding DNA: TGCGCCAGCAGCCCCCTCGGGACTAGCGGCACAGATACGCAGTATTTT. As protein: CASSPLGTSGTDTQYF. The chain carries TRBV5-1 and TRBJ2-3, with 10 bases lining up with TRBD2. V trimming: 4 bases; J trimming: 1 base; junction bases outside the gene matches: 6. CDR3 length equals 16 residues. The V gene's germline CDR1 is SGHRS and CDR2 YFSETQ.

The rearrangement links TRBV7-9 to TRBJ2-1; TRBD1 matches at 7 bases. V shed 5 bases, J shed 8 bases, and the junction held 12 bases outside the gene matches. The CDR3 spans 15 residues. Germline CDR1 SEHNR, CDR2 FQNEAQ (reference sequence). Here the CDR3 DNA reads TGTGCCAGCAGCATGATTAAGACAGGGAGCGATGAGCAGTTCTTC. Translation: CASSMIKTGSDEQFF.

The V and J genes are TRBV5-1 and TRBJ1-4, with 8 bases identical to TRBD1. Germline trimming cut 4 bases from V and 8 bases from J; bases unmatched to any gene: 7. This CDR3 is built from 14 residues. Germline V CDR1 and CDR2: SGHRS, YFSETQ. In nucleotides, the CDR3 is TGCGCCAGCAGCCCGGACAGGGTGAGGGAAAAACTGTTTTTT. Translation gives CASSPDRVREKLFF.

The V call is TRBV19, the J call TRBJ2-6, with D possibly TRBD1 on 6 matching bases. The V and J ends lost 6 bases and 4 bases respectively, with 13 bases between them. Germline lookup yields CDR1 LNHDA and CDR2 SQIVND (reference sequence). The CDR3 spans 15 residues. CDR3 sequence: CASRRQAYGANVLTF. In nucleotides, the CDR3 is TGTGCCAGTAGAAGACAGGCTTACGGGGCCAACGTCCTGACTTTC.

The rearrangement joins TRBV6-5 to TRBJ1-1; maybe TRBD1 (5 bases). V was cut by 2 bases and J by 5 bases, with 12 bases left in between. Germline CDR1 reads MNHEY; CDR2 reads SVGAGI. The CDR3 has 14 residues. The CDR3 reads CASSYAQGITEAFF. CDR3 sequence (DNA): TGTGCCAGCAGTTACGCTCAGGGCATTACTGAAGCTTTCTTT.

In its sample, this clone was seen a few times. This rearrangement joins TRBV5-1 to TRBJ2-1; 8 bases fit TRBD2. Germline CDR1 and CDR2: SGHRS and YFSETQ. The CDR3 has 14 residues. Germline trimming cut 2 bases from V and 7 bases from J; bases unmatched to any gene: 5. The CDR3 here is CASSLAGVENEQFF. CDR3 bases: TGCGCCAGCAGCTTAGCGGGAGTGGAGAATGAGCAGTTCTTC.

This chain connects TRBV7-2 to TRBJ2-1, with 8 bases fitting TRBD2. The CDR3 consists of 15 residues. Germline assignment: CDR1 SGHTA and CDR2 FQGNSA. J gave up 13 bases and V 0 bases, and 11 bases lay outside the gene matches. CDR3 sequence reads: CASSLALGTSLTQFF. The CDR3 nucleotides read TGTGCCAGCAGCTTAGCCCTAGGGACTAGTCTAACTCAGTTCTTC.

The chain uses TRBV4-2 and TRBJ2-1, with 7 bases aligning to TRBD2. CDR1 and CDR2 from the germline V gene are LGHNA and YNFKEQ. This CDR3 comprises 17 residues. With V trimmed by 1 base and J by 2 bases, 8 bases remained unmatched. The CDR3 protein is CASSQGWGEGTYNEQFF. CDR3 bases: TGTGCCAGCAGCCAAGGTTGGGGGGAGGGGACCTACAATGAGCAGTTCTTC.

V usage is TRBV5-1 and J usage is TRBJ2-3; possibly TRBD2 for D (6 bases). The CDR3 is made up of 15 amino acids. Germline values: CDR1 SGHRS, CDR2 YFSETQ. Trimming left V 4 bases short and J 0 bases short, with 12 bases between. Written as DNA, the CDR3 is TGCGCCAGCAGCCTAGCGTTTTCTAGCACAGATACGCAGTATTTT. This encodes CASSLAFSSTDTQYF.

V usage is TRBV5-4 and J usage is TRBJ1-6, with D unresolved. V dropped 2 bases and J dropped 8 bases, with 11 bases sitting between them. Germline values: CDR1 SGHNT, CDR2 YYREEE (reference sequence). CDR3 length: 14 residues. The CDR3 bases are TGTGCCAGCAGCTTTGGCGGTTTTGATTCACCCCTCCACTTT. It translates to CASSFGGFDSPLHF.

The table lists this clone with a count of one. This rearrangement joins TRBV4-2 to TRBJ2-3; maybe TRBD1 (6 bases). CDR3 length: 18 residues. CDR1 is LGHNA and CDR2 is YNFKEQ in the germline V gene. With 4 bases removed from V and 2 bases from J, the gap between germline ends came to 22 bases. This chain's CDR3 is CASSPRDLQGWDTDTQYF. Here the CDR3 DNA reads TGTGCCAGCAGCCCGAGAGACTTACAGGGTTGGGACACAGATACGCAGTATTTT.